This is a list of T cell receptor beta chains from one sample in a study of shared T cell receptors in the human thymus. Profiled with immunoSEQ multiplex PCR; TCRdb holds only in-frame clones, not every one. Among some 700,000 clones listed, roughly 90% were seen once. The data also belong to a second study, concerning human thymus T cells.

The source material was thymocytes. All receptors come from a boy under three years old with a congenital heart defect. CDR3s include the opening cysteine and the closing phenylalanine or tryptophan. A D gene is named only where the DNA matches it firmly. Expanded clones get a size class; other rows say once, few or many, or leave the size out.

- | TRBJ2-7 | TRBV5-6 | - | TGTGCCAGCAGCTTGGGTCATTACGCGGGGGAGCAGTACTTC | CASSLGHYAGEQYF
- | TRBJ2-7 | TRBV29-1 | - | TGCAGCGTTGTTGGGCATTCCTCCTACGAGCAGTACTTC | CSVVGHSSYEQYF
- | TRBJ2-7 | TRBV7-2 | TRBD2 | TGTGCCAGCAGCCCTCGACTAGCGGGAGAGACCCACGAGCAGTACTTC | CASSPRLAGETHEQYF
- | TRBJ2-1 | TRBV7-9 | - | TGTGCCAGCAGCTCAGGTGGTGAGCAGTTCTTC | CASSSGGEQFF
- | TRBJ2-6 | TRBV13 | TRBD2 | TGTGCCAGCAGCTTAGTCCGGGAGGAGAAATCTGGGGCCAACGTCCTGACTTTC | CASSLVREEKSGANVLTF
once | TRBJ2-1 | TRBV6-6 | TRBD1 | TGTGCCAGCAGGGGCTTGGGACAGGGAAATTATGGGCAGTTCTTC | CASRGLGQGNYGQFF
- | TRBJ2-7 | TRBV4-3 | - | TGCGCCAGCAGCCAAGGGACGGAGGAGAATTACGAGCAGTACTTC | CASSQGTEENYEQYF
- | TRBJ2-2 | TRBV7-6 | TRBD2 | TGTGCCAGCAGCCGAGTCGAGGGGGTAGCGGGAGCCCATATAACGACCGGGGAGCTGTTTTTT | CASSRVEGVAGAHITTGELFF
- | TRBJ2-7 | TRBV2 | TRBD2 | TGTGCCAGCAGTGGGGGGTTAGCGGGAGGTTCCGAGCAGTACTTC | CASSGGLAGGSEQYF
few | TRBJ2-7 | TRBV7-9 | TRBD2 | TGTGCCAGCAGCTTAGGGGCCGGGGAGGGCCGCTACGAGCAGTACTTC | CASSLGAGEGRYEQYF
- | TRBJ2-7 | TRBV11-2 | - | TGTGCCAGCAGCTCCCTAGGAGGACAGCCCTACGAGCAGTACTTC | CASSSLGGQPYEQYF
- | TRBJ2-7 | TRBV28 | - | TGTGCCAGCAGTTTACCGGGTCCACGGCCGGGAGAGCAGTACTTC | CASSLPGPRPGEQYF
- | TRBJ2-4 | TRBV5-1 | - | TGCGCCAGCAGCTTTAGTAGTGAGTCGATGGACATTCAGTACTTC | CASSFSSESMDIQYF
- | TRBJ1-4 | TRBV19 | - | TGTGCCAGTAGTATTCATGCGGGCAGGAATGAAAAACTGTTTTTT | CASSIHAGRNEKLFF
once | TRBJ2-1 | TRBV20-1 | - | TGCAGTGCTAGAGATGCCGGGAGCGAGTTCTTC | CSARDAGSEFF
- | TRBJ2-1 | TRBV14 | TRBD1 | TGTGCCAGCAGCCAGGGGGACAGCTCCTACAATGAGCAGTTCTTC | CASSQGDSSYNEQFF
few | TRBJ2-7 | TRBV4-3 | TRBD1 | TGCGCCAGCAGCCGAACAGGAGCTGGGACAGGAGCCTACGAGCAGTACTTC | CASSRTGAGTGAYEQYF
- | TRBJ2-7 | TRBV7-2 | TRBD2 | TGTGCCAGCAGCTTAGCGCTATGGGGGGGCTCCTACGAGCAGTACTTC | CASSLALWGGSYEQYF
- | TRBJ2-6 | TRBV5-1 | TRBD2 | TGCGCCAGCAGCGCCGGCGCCGTTCTCGGGCTAGCGGGAGCAGGGGCCAACGTCCTGACTTTC | CASSAGAVLGLAGAGANVLTF
- | TRBJ2-7 | TRBV5-1 | - | TGCGCCAGCAGCTCGCCTGGGCTAGCCGATACCTACGAGCAGTACTTC | CASSSPGLADTYEQYF
once | TRBJ1-5 | TRBV4-1 | - | TGCGCCAGCAGCCAACCCCCGGGGGGGGAAGGCTTGGGGCCCCAGCATTTT | CASSQPPGGEGLGPQHF
- | TRBJ2-3 | TRBV5-4 | TRBD2 | TGTGCCAGCAGCGACAGCCCCGGGACTAGCGGGGACACAGATACGCAGTATTTT | CASSDSPGTSGDTDTQYF
- | TRBJ2-7 | TRBV11-3 | - | TGTGCCAGCACCGGCGAAGGACAGTTGGCCTACGAGCAGTACTTC | CASTGEGQLAYEQYF
few | TRBJ2-7 | TRBV11-2 | TRBD2 | TGTGCCAGCAGCTTAGGTAGCGGGAAATCCCCATCGGGGGAGCAGTACTTC | CASSLGSGKSPSGEQYF
few | TRBJ2-1 | TRBV4-2 | TRBD2 | TGTGCCAGCAGCCAAGTAGCGGGGAACTCCTACAATGAGCAGTTCTTC | CASSQVAGNSYNEQFF
- | TRBJ2-1 | TRBV11-3 | TRBD2 | TGTGCCAGCAGCTTAGATAGGGGACTAGCGGGAAAAGGGCCCTACAATGAGCAGTTCTTC | CASSLDRGLAGKGPYNEQFF
- | TRBJ2-7 | TRBV4-2 | - | TGTGCCAGCAGCCAAGACGGGGGATCAGCAGCTACCTACGAGCAGTACTTC | CASSQDGGSAATYEQYF
- | TRBJ1-1 | TRBV14 | - | TGTGCCAGCAGCCAGTTGGGCAGGAGGGGCATGAACACTGAAGCTTTCTTT | CASSQLGRRGMNTEAFF
- | TRBJ2-7 | TRBV28 | - | TGTGCCAGCAGTTTAGCGGCCCCCCCCTACGAGCAGTACTTC | CASSLAAPPYEQYF
- | TRBJ2-3 | TRBV11-2 | TRBD1 | TGTGCCAGCAGCATGAGGGACAGGCCCAGCACAGATACGCAGTATTTT | CASSMRDRPSTDTQYF
- | TRBJ2-6 | TRBV11-3 | TRBD1 | TGTGCCAGCAGCTGCAGGGGGCAAGATTCTGGGGCCAACGTCCTGACTTTC | CASSCRGQDSGANVLTF
- | TRBJ1-2 | TRBV12-5 | - | TGTGCTAGTGGTGCACCAAATCCGACGGAGGTGAAGGATTCTAACTATGGCTACACCTTC | CASGAPNPTEVKDSNYGYTF
- | TRBJ2-1 | TRBV7-6 | TRBD2 | TGTGCCAGCAGCCCACCCCTAGCGGGGACCTCCTACAATGAGCAGTTCTTC | CASSPPLAGTSYNEQFF
- | TRBJ2-7 | TRBV4-1 | - | TGCGCCAGCAGCCAAGTGCCTAGCGCAAGGAGCTCCTACGAGCAGTACTTC | CASSQVPSARSSYEQYF
- | TRBJ2-5 | TRBV29-1 | TRBD1 | TGCAGCACCCCAGGGGGGACAGGGGCCCAAGAGACCCAGTACTTC | CSTPGGTGAQETQYF
- | TRBJ1-4 | TRBV7-8 | - | TGTGCCAGCAGCTTGAGTGGTCGAACAGGGAGAAATGAAAAACTGTTTTTT | CASSLSGRTGRNEKLFF
- | TRBJ1-6 | TRBV6-1 | - | TGTGCCAGCAGTGAAGTGGACAGCGAGCGTAATTCACCCCTCCACTTT | CASSEVDSERNSPLHF
- | TRBJ2-7 | TRBV11-2 | - | TGTGCCAGCAGCTGCCGCGAGGAGGGAATGCCCTACGAGCAGTACTTC | CASSCREEGMPYEQYF
- | TRBJ2-1 | TRBV9 | TRBD2 | TGTGCCAGCAGCCCTTTCCTAGCGGGGGATTACAATGAGCAGTTCTTC | CASSPFLAGDYNEQFF
- | TRBJ2-1 | TRBV5-1 | - | TGCGCCAGCAGTTCCGGACACGACAATGAGCAGTTCTTC | CASSSGHDNEQFF
- | TRBJ2-3 | TRBV6-1 | - | TGTGCCAGCTCCCCCGGGCGGGGTACAGATACGCAGTATTTT | CASSPGRGTDTQYF
- | TRBJ2-1 | TRBV15 | - | TGTGCCACCAGCAGAGATGCGACTAGTTGGGGCAATGAGCAGTTCTTC | CATSRDATSWGNEQFF
- | TRBJ2-1 | TRBV13 | - | TGTGCCAGCAGCTTAGACACAGGGCCTTGGAATGAGCAGTTCTTC | CASSLDTGPWNEQFF
- | TRBJ2-2 | TRBV7-2 | - | TGTGCCAGCAGCCCCCGGGGTAGCCCGAACACCGGGGAGCTGTTTTTT | CASSPRGSPNTGELFF
- | TRBJ1-5 | TRBV28 | - | TGTGCCAGCAGAGGACGGGGAGGTGATTATCAGCCCCAGCATTTT | CASRGRGGDYQPQHF
- | TRBJ2-7 | TRBV11-1 | - | TGTGCCAGCAGCTTATCTGGGGGCTCGAACGAGCAGTACTTC | CASSLSGGSNEQYF
once | TRBJ2-1 | TRBV6-1 | - | TGTGCCAGCAGTGGGCCTGTGGGGAGCTCCTACAATGAGCAGTTCTTC | CASSGPVGSSYNEQFF
- | TRBJ2-3 | TRBV7-9 | TRBD2 | TGTGCCAGCAGCTTAGGGCCGGGACTAGCGGGACAAGCAGATACGCAGTATTTT | CASSLGPGLAGQADTQYF
- | TRBJ2-3 | TRBV6-4 | TRBD2 | TGTGCCAGCAGGTCGACCCATAGCGGGCCCACAGATACGCAGTATTTT | CASRSTHSGPTDTQYF
- | TRBJ1-6 | TRBV10-3 | - | TGTGCCATCAGTGTGGCAGGTGGCTCCTATAATTCACCCCTCCACTTT | CAISVAGGSYNSPLHF
- | TRBJ2-1 | TRBV4-3 | TRBD2 | TGCGCCAGCAGCCATCGACTAGCGGCCCCCCGGAATGAGCAGTTCTTC | CASSHRLAAPRNEQFF
- | TRBJ2-7 | TRBV2 | - | TGTGCCAGCAGTGGAACCCCAGCTAGGTTTTCCTACGAGCAGTACTTC | CASSGTPARFSYEQYF
- | TRBJ2-7 | TRBV11-2 | - | TGTGCCAGCCGCCGTAGCGAGGAGGACGAGCAGTACTTC | CASRRSEEDEQYF
- | TRBJ2-7 | TRBV10-2 | TRBD2 | TGCGCCAGCAGGCCCTCCGGGACTAGCGGGATCTACGAGCAGTACTTC | CASRPSGTSGIYEQYF
- | TRBJ2-7 | TRBV19 | TRBD1 | TGTGCCAGTAGTAGAGGCACAGGGGGCGGGGGCTCCTACGAGCAGTACTTC | CASSRGTGGGGSYEQYF
- | TRBJ2-7 | TRBV7-9 | - | TGTGCCAGCAGCTTAGCAGATACTAGCTCGAGCTCCTACGAGCAGTACTTC | CASSLADTSSSSYEQYF
- | TRBJ2-5 | TRBV7-2 | TRBD2 | TGTGCCAGCAGCTTGTTGGGACGGGGAGGGGAGACCCAGTACTTC | CASSLLGRGGETQYF
- | TRBJ2-7 | TRBV4-3 | - | TGCGCCAGCAGCCAAGATCGGGGGACCTACGAGCAGTACTTC | CASSQDRGTYEQYF
- | TRBJ2-7 | TRBV7-3 | TRBD1 | TGTGCCAGCAGCTTAAAGGGGGTTGGACAGGGACCCTACGAGCAGTACTTC | CASSLKGVGQGPYEQYF